The TCR beta chain under discussion was sequenced for a study of breast tumors, draining lymph nodes, adjacent tissues. Study outcomes and limitations: The data were judged consistent with most tumor T cells coming from lymph node and expanding in tumor. Tumor TCR diversity was below lymph nodes but above nontumor tissue.

This clonotype was detected many times. Its antigen is undetermined. The lymph nodes were axillary draining lymph nodes from breast cancer patients. The CDR3 extends over 13 amino acids. The germline V gene has CDR1 ENHRY and CDR2 SYGVKD. V lost 2 bases to trimming and J lost 10 bases; unmatched junction nucleotides: 5. TCRdb itself ran the multiplex PCR reads through MiXCR, one entry per CDR3 protein. The sample lists tens of thousands of distinct CDR3 sequences, around 29% occurring once. The sequence derives from a female donor with breast cancer. Some clones in this sample may be carry-over from other donors' samples. V is TRBV10-3 and J is TRBJ2-1; 7 bases are shared with TRBD2. Sequencing used axillary lymph node tissue. The CDR3 sequence is CAISELSSGEQFF. As DNA, the CDR3 is TGTGCCATCAGTGAGCTGTCTAGCGGAGAGCAGTTCTTC.